The 7 T cell receptor beta chains listed next were all sequenced from one sample in a study of OX40 agonist ivuxolimab in advanced cancers. Measured with immunoSEQ multiplex PCR; TCRdb has only the in-frame clones, and not every one. The table includes about 64,000 clones, 84% detected once. The sequenced sample was CD4+ or CD8+ T cells sorted from blood, obtained in a trial of the OX40 agonist ivuxolimab. These receptors originate from an adult with an advanced solid tumor such as melanoma, head and neck, liver or kidney cancer.

This chain joins TRBV14 and TRBJ2-7; possibly TRBD2 for D (5 bases). CDR3 length equals 15 residues. The germline V and J ends were trimmed by 0 bases and 3 bases, with 12 bases remaining between them. Germline CDR1 is SGHDN and CDR2 is FVKESK. The CDR3 loop reads CASSQERVRYYEQYF. DNA for the CDR3: TGTGCCAGCAGCCAAGAGAGGGTGAGGTACTACGAGCAGTACTTC.

V is TRBV7-9 and J is TRBJ1-1; a possible D gene is TRBD1 (6 bases). The germline CDR1 and CDR2 sequences are SEHNR and FQNEAQ (reference sequence). Between the trimmed V and J ends, which lost 4 bases and 3 bases, there was a span of 9 bases. The CDR3 totals 13 residues. The CDR3 sequence is CASSSQGYTEAFF. The CDR3 DNA is TGTGCCAGCAGCTCACAGGGTTACACTGAAGCTTTCTTT.

About this clone itself: Germline is not matched at one junction end, which may reflect a read error. The V gene is TRBV5-1, the J gene TRBJ2-2; tentative D call: TRBD2 (5 bases). This CDR3 is built from 13 residues. Germline assignment: CDR1 SGHRS and CDR2 YFSETQ. The CDR3, as DNA: TGCGCCAGCTTGGGCTTTCAGGCCGGGGAGCTGTTATTT. Translated, it gives CASLGFQAGELLF.

The chain joins TRBV29-1 to TRBJ1-1; D is undetermined. Germline V gene data show CDR1 as SQVTM and CDR2 as ANQGSEA. There are 13 residues in the CDR3. V dropped 4 bases and J dropped 1 base, with 10 bases sitting between them. CDR3 DNA sequence: TGCAGCGTTGGGCCGGGGAGGAACACTGAAGCTTTCTTT. Translated, it gives CSVGPGRNTEAFF.

The V call is TRBV6-5, the J call TRBJ2-1; no definite D call. Germline CDR1 MNHEY, CDR2 SVGAGI. CDR3 length equals 15 residues. V lost 8 bases to trimming and J lost 5 bases, with 19 bases between them. This chain's CDR3 is CASSRTASVDNEQFF. The CDR3 DNA is TGTGCCAGCTCTCGAACAGCCAGCGTCGACAATGAGCAGTTCTTC.

The V and J genes are TRBV2 and TRBJ1-2; D not resolved. CDR3 size: 11 residues. Germline lookup yields CDR1 SNHLY and CDR2 FYNNEI. The V end lost 5 bases, the J end lost 5 bases, and 6 bases lay between the germline ends. The DNA for the CDR3 is TGTGCCAGCAGTCTAGAATATGGCTACACCTTC. The encoded protein is CASSLEYGYTF.

The gene calls are TRBV5-6 and TRBJ2-2, with 7 bases aligning to TRBD2. The germline gives CDR1 SGHDT, CDR2 YYEEEE. J lost 2 bases, V lost 5 bases, and 12 bases had no gene match. CDR3 length: 17 amino acids. In DNA, the CDR3 is TGTGCCAGCAGGAAGCGGGGAGGCCTCGCCAACACCGGGGAGCTGTTTTTT. Translation: CASRKRGGLANTGELFF.